A single sample is the source of the 29 T cell receptor beta chains below, sequenced in a study of T cell repertoires in ileal Crohn's disease. Here immunoSEQ multiplex PCR was the method, and the copy in TCRdb shows in-frame clones only, minus some. In the table there are roughly 3,500 clones, 70% to 80% of which are singletons. Time point: neoterminal ileum biopsy at postoperative endoscopy, about 6 months after surgery. Sequenced input: ileal tissue. Every receptor here comes from an adult with Crohn's disease.

In this sample, this clone turned up a few times. V usage is TRBV7-9 and J usage is TRBJ1-1; 7 bases map to TRBD1. The CDR3 covers 16 residues. Germline assignment: CDR1 SEHNR and CDR2 FQNEAQ (reference sequence). V lost 4 bases and J lost 0; bases outside the gene matches: 8. The CDR3 region has the DNA TGTGCCAGCAGCTCCCCCTCGACAGGGATGAACACTGAAGCTTTCTTT. Translation gives CASSSPSTGMNTEAFF.

CDR3 region: CAWSVHRQGANEKLFF. In nucleotides, the CDR3 is TGTGCCTGGAGTGTACATAGACAGGGCGCTAATGAAAAACTGTTTTTT. The V call is TRBV30, the J call TRBJ1-4; 7 nucleotides align to TRBD1. Germline lookup yields CDR1 GTSNPN and CDR2 SVGIG (reference sequence). After removal of 0 bases from V and 3 bases from J, the junction contained 7 bases not matched to a gene. There are 16 residues in the CDR3.

The chain joins TRBV6-1 to TRBJ2-7, with 8 bases matching TRBD2. The germline V gene encodes CDR1 MNHNS and CDR2 SASEGT. This CDR3 spans 14 amino acids. Trimming removed 4 bases from V and 4 bases from J; junction bases left unmatched: 6. The CDR3 protein is CASSAGGAGYEQYF. CDR3 nucleotide sequence: TGTGCCAGCAGTGCCGGGGGGGCAGGGTACGAGCAGTACTTC.

The chain is built from TRBV7-8 and TRBJ2-7; possible D gene TRBD1, 5 bases. V lost 4 bases and J lost 6, with 13 bases in between. Germline V lookup: CDR1 SGHVS, CDR2 FQNEAQ. The CDR3 runs to 13 residues. The CDR3 DNA sequence: TGTGCCAGCAGCTCCCAACCAGGGTCCGAGCAGTACGTC. This translates into CASSSQPGSEQYV.

This clone was observed a few times. This chain connects TRBV7-9 to TRBJ1-4, with TRBD1 matching 9 bases. The CDR3 sequence is 16 residues long. The V gene end was trimmed by 5 bases and the J gene end by 8 bases; junction bases not matched to a gene: 12. The germline V gene has CDR1 SEHNR and CDR2 FQNEAQ (reference sequence). CDR3 DNA: TGTGCCAGCAGCCAGGCCGGGACAGGGTTTTTCGAAAAACTGTTTTTT. Translated: CASSQAGTGFFEKLFF. Full variable domain (remainder filled in from reference TRBV7-9 and TRBJ1-4): DTGVSQNPRHKITKRGQNVTFRCDPISEHNRLYWYRQTLGQGPEFLTYFQNEAQLEKSRLLSDRFSAERPKGSFSTLEIQRTEQGDSAMYLCASSQAGTGFFEKLFFGSGTQLSVL.

V and J are TRBV10-2 and TRBJ1-1; D perhaps matches TRBD1 (6 bases). Trimming removed 2 bases from V and 1 base from J, with 8 bases in between. The CDR3 runs 14 residues. Germline CDR1 and CDR2: WSHSY and SAAADI. This chain's CDR3 is CASSETTGNTEAFF. As DNA, the CDR3 is TGCGCCAGCAGTGAGACGACAGGGAACACTGAAGCTTTCTTT.

The V call is TRBV5-1, the J call TRBJ1-2, with TRBD1 matching over 9 bases. CDR3 length: 13 amino acids. The V gene end was trimmed by 4 bases and the J gene end by 7 bases; junction bases not matched to a gene: 5. Germline CDR1 SGHRS, CDR2 YFSETQ. Written as DNA, the CDR3 is TGCGCCAGCAGCCCGGGACAGGGCGGTGGCTACACCTTC. This gives the protein CASSPGQGGGYTF.

This clone is categorized as large (0.1 to 1%). The V and J genes are TRBV16 and TRBJ1-5; D not certain. V was clipped by 0 bases and J by 5 bases, with 11 bases between them. Germline V gene sequence: CDR1 KGHSY, CDR2 FQNENV. The CDR3 is 15 amino acids. CDR3 sequence: CASSQSSPQDQPQHF. Here the CDR3 DNA reads TGTGCCAGCAGCCAATCAAGCCCGCAGGATCAGCCCCAGCATTTT.

Points on this clone: One junction end does not reproduce the germline sequence, and a read error may be involved. The chain combines TRBV6-5 with TRBJ2-5; 7 bases fit TRBD1. CDR1 and CDR2 (germline): MNHEY, SVGAGI. The CDR3 runs to 16 residues. The DNA of the CDR3 is TGTGCCGGCAGTTACGCCTTCGACAGGGTCGGAGAGACCCAGTACTTC. This translates into CAGSYAFDRVGETQYF.

This clone has only a few counts. This rearrangement joins TRBV2 to TRBJ2-7; D is unclear. The V gene's germline CDR1 is SNHLY and CDR2 FYNNEI. The ends were cut back, 8 bases at V and 3 bases at J, with 14 bases in the middle. CDR3 length equals 13 residues. CDR3 DNA sequence: TGTGCCAGCTCGTTGAACTACCACTACGAGCAGTACTTC. This translates into CASSLNYHYEQYF.

V usage is TRBV29-1 and J usage is TRBJ2-7; TRBD2 is a possible D gene (6 bases). V was clipped by 3 bases and J by 7 bases, with 13 bases between them. This CDR3 has 12 amino acids. Germline loops: CDR1 SQVTM, CDR2 ANQGSEA. The CDR3 DNA reads TGCAGCGTTGAGGATGGACGGGAGGAGCAGTACTTC. Amino acids: CSVEDGREEQYF.

A few counts support this clone. This rearrangement joins TRBV5-1 to TRBJ2-3; TRBD1 matches at 7 bases. CDR1 is SGHRS and CDR2 is YFSETQ in the germline V gene. V shed 2 bases and J 4 bases; nucleotides not matched to a gene: 4. The CDR3 loop spans 14 amino acids. In nucleotides, the CDR3 is TGCGCCAGCAGCTTCCGGGACAGTGCAGATACGCAGTATTTT. It codes for CASSFRDSADTQYF.

The rearrangement uses TRBV6-4 and TRBJ1-4; D is possibly TRBD1 (6 bases). The CDR3 runs to 15 residues. The V gene lost 4 bases and the J gene lost 3 bases, with 12 bases spanning the gap. Germline CDR1 is MRHNA and CDR2 is SNTAGT. The CDR3 DNA follows: TGTGCCAGCAGTGTCCAGGGGTTACCTAATGAAAAACTGTTTTTT. Its translation is CASSVQGLPNEKLFF.

In regard to this clone: Distinct nucleotide sequences in the sample also encode this CDR3. The V gene is TRBV9, the J gene TRBJ2-5, with D hard to call. The ends were cut back, 4 bases at V and 4 bases at J, with 8 bases in the middle. Germline V lookup: CDR1 SGDLS, CDR2 YYNGEE. This CDR3 spans 12 amino acids. The CDR3: CASSFPSETQYF. The CDR3 DNA sequence: TGTGCCAGCAGCTTTCCATCAGAGACCCAGTACTTC.

The chain uses TRBV27 and TRBJ1-2; TRBD1 aligns across 7 bases. Germline V gene sequence: CDR1 MNHEY, CDR2 SMNVEV (reference sequence). V trimming: 5 bases; J trimming: 4 bases; junction bases outside the gene matches: 7. The CDR3 consists of 14 residues. CDR3 bases: TGTGCCAGCAGTCCACCTGGACAGGCCTATGGCTACACCTTC. Its translation: CASSPPGQAYGYTF.

This clone was recorded a few times. The J gene is TRBJ2-3, the V gene TRBV15; no firm D call. Deletions cut 1 base from V and 0 bases from J, with 5 bases between. CDR3 size: 14 residues. Germline CDR1 is LNHNV and CDR2 is YYDKDF (reference sequence). Here the CDR3 reads CATSRGLSTDTQYF. The CDR3 region has the DNA TGTGCCACCAGCAGAGGGCTTAGCACAGATACGCAGTATTTT.

The chain employs TRBV5-1 and TRBJ1-1, with D possibly matching TRBD1 (6 bases). This CDR3 contains 14 residues. V lost 0 bases, J lost 5 bases, and 11 bases lay in between. Germline V gene sequence: CDR1 SGHRS, CDR2 YFSETQ. CDR3 DNA sequence: TGCGCCAGCAGCTTGGTGAGGGGGGGGACTGAAGCTTTCTTT. This encodes CASSLVRGGTEAFF.

This chain connects TRBV28 to TRBJ2-1; 7 bases agree with TRBD2. This CDR3 has 16 amino acids. The J segment lost 4 bases and the V segment lost 4 bases, leaving 10 bases of the junction unmatched. Germline V gene lookup returns CDR1 MDHEN and CDR2 SYDVKM. The CDR3 sequence: CASSSITGLGYNEQFF. CDR3 bases: TGTGCCAGCAGTTCCATTACTGGACTAGGGTACAATGAGCAGTTCTTC.

The genes are TRBV5-1 and TRBJ2-2, with D perhaps TRBD2 (5 bases). CDR3 length: 14 amino acids. V gave up 3 bases and J gave up 2 bases, with 8 bases separating them. Per germline, CDR1 SGHRS and CDR2 YFSETQ. DNA for the CDR3: TGCGCCAGCAGCTCGGGGTCAAACACCGGGGAGCTGTTTTTT. This sequence encodes CASSSGSNTGELFF.

The V call is TRBV5-1, the J call TRBJ1-2; D may be TRBD1 (5 bases). The CDR3 length is 15 residues. The germline V gene has CDR1 SGHRS and CDR2 YFSETQ. V shed 5 bases and J shed 5 bases, with 19 bases lying between them. CDR3 in DNA: TGCGCCAGCAGTCGTGATGCAGGGTCTGGTTATGGCTACACCTTC. Residues: CASSRDAGSGYGYTF.

The chain combines TRBV2 with TRBJ1-1; D gene unclear. V was pared by 2 bases and J by 0 bases, with 7 bases between. The germline gives CDR1 SNHLY, CDR2 FYNNEI. The CDR3 totals 14 residues. The CDR3 sequence is CASSEPKMNTEAFF. CDR3 in DNA: TGTGCCAGCAGTGAACCTAAGATGAACACTGAAGCTTTCTTT.

The chain carries TRBV11-3 and TRBJ1-1; D possibly corresponds to TRBD1 (5 bases). The CDR3 sequence is 13 residues long. Germline CDR1 and CDR2: SGHNT and YENEEA. The V end lost 1 base, the J end lost 6 bases, and 9 bases lay between the germline ends. As DNA, the CDR3 is TGTGCCAGCAGCTTAGTTCAGGGCGCTGAAGCTTTCTTT. It encodes CASSLVQGAEAFF.

This chain links TRBV6-1 with TRBJ2-7, with TRBD1 matching over 7 bases. The V gene end was trimmed by 4 bases and the J gene end by 3 bases; junction bases not matched to a gene: 6. Germline CDR1 reads MNHNS; CDR2 reads SASEGT. CDR3 length: 14 residues. CDR3 DNA: TGTGCCAGCAGTGGAAGAGACAGGGTCTACGAGCAGTACGTC. It yields the protein CASSGRDRVYEQYV.

In its sample, this clone was seen once. The chain is built from TRBV12-5 and TRBJ2-7, with 13 bases identical to TRBD2. Germline V gene lookup returns CDR1 LGHNT and CDR2 FRNRAP. Trimming at V came to 1 base and at J to 0 bases, leaving 6 bases not matched to a gene. The CDR3 is 18 amino acids. The CDR3 DNA reads TGTGCTAGTGGTTTGGCCGGGACTAGCGGGATCCGCTCCTACGAGCAGTACTTC. Protein sequence: CASGLAGTSGIRSYEQYF. Supplemented by reference TRBV12-5 and TRBJ2-7, the full variable domain reads DARVTQTPRHKVTEMGQEVTMRCQPILGHNTVFWYRQTMMQGLELLAYFRNRAPLDDSGMPKDRFSAEMPDATLATLKIQPSEPRDSAVYFCASGLAGTSGIRSYEQYFGPGTRLTVT.

The chain has TRBV19 and TRBJ2-1; D is perhaps TRBD2 (6 bases). V lost 7 bases and J 8 bases, leaving 15 bases between the germline ends. This CDR3 contains 13 residues. Germline V gives CDR1 LNHDA, CDR2 SQIVND (reference sequence). For the CDR3, the DNA is TGTGCCAGTACCCTACGGGAGTCTTATGAGCAGTTCTTC. Translating gives CASTLRESYEQFF. Together with reference TRBV19 and TRBJ2-1, the CDR3 gives the full variable domain: DGGITQSPKYLFRKEGQNVTLSCEQNLNHDAMYWYRQDPGQGLRLIYYSQIVNDFQKGDIAEGYSVSREKKESFPLTVTSAQKNPTAFYLCASTLRESYEQFFGPGTRLTVL.

This clone is classed as large. The chain recombines TRBV25-1 with TRBJ2-2, with TRBD2 as a possible D gene (5 bases). V was pared by 10 bases and J by 3 bases, with 12 bases between. This CDR3 is 13 amino acids long. Germline V gene sequence: CDR1 MGHDK, CDR2 SYGVNS. The CDR3 DNA sequence: TGTGCCACCTCAGACTACTACACCGGGGAGCTGTTTTTT. As protein: CATSDYYTGELFF.

A note on this clone: Other DNA sequences in this sample translate to the same CDR3. The chain recombines TRBV6-5 with TRBJ2-3; a weak D match, TRBD2 (7 bases). V was pared by 2 bases and J by 1 base, with 10 bases between. Per the germline V gene, CDR1 is MNHEY and CDR2 is SVGAGI. This CDR3 spans 15 amino acids. This chain's CDR3 is CASSYGGGGTDTQYF. For the CDR3, the DNA is TGTGCCAGCAGTTACGGGGGGGGCGGCACAGATACGCAGTATTTT.

The rearrangement uses TRBV7-2 and TRBJ1-3; 9 positions match TRBD1. V was pared by 5 bases and J by 3 bases, with 5 bases of the junction left unmatched. CDR1 and CDR2 (germline): SGHTA, FQGNSA. This CDR3 has 15 residues. The CDR3 sequence is CASSARTGDGNTIYF. The CDR3 DNA follows: TGTGCCAGCAGCGCGAGGACAGGGGATGGAAACACCATATATTTT.

The chain recombines TRBV5-1 with TRBJ2-1; weak D call: TRBD1 (5 bases). V was cut by 0 bases and J by 4 bases, with 8 bases left in between. In germline, CDR1 is SGHRS, CDR2 YFSETQ. This CDR3 has 14 amino acids. The CDR3: CASSLEAGYNEQFF. In nucleotides, the CDR3 is TGCGCCAGCAGCTTGGAGGCAGGGTACAATGAGCAGTTCTTC.